This T cell receptor beta chain was recorded in a study of blood T cell repertoires in COVID-19. For the study at large: Acute-phase and convalescent COVID-19 samples originated in the United States, Italy and Spain. PBMCs, B-cell-depleted T cells, or T cells were the source of the cDNA or gDNA that made up the material.

This clone is a singleton in its sample. Study processing details: The assay estimated nucleated cells by amplifying reference gene primers. Measured with immunoSEQ multiplex PCR; TCRdb has only the in-frame clones, and not every one. D and trimming come from the DNA, and the V and J calls and clone size come from that table. The sample records about 160,000 clones, 85% to 95% being singletons. From germline, CDR1 is MNHEY and CDR2 SVGEGT. The V gene end was trimmed by 2 bases and the J gene end by 5 bases; junction bases not matched to a gene: 6. The CDR3 is 15 amino acids. The chain combines TRBV6-2 or TRBV6-3 with TRBJ2-3; 8 nucleotides agree with TRBD1. The sequenced sample consisted of peripheral blood. This clonotype originated in a woman in her forties or fifties with acute or convalescent COVID-19. The CDR3 DNA sequence: TGTGCCAGCAGTTACGGGACAGGTAGGGGAGATACGCAGTATTTT. Encoded protein: CASSYGTGRGDTQYF.